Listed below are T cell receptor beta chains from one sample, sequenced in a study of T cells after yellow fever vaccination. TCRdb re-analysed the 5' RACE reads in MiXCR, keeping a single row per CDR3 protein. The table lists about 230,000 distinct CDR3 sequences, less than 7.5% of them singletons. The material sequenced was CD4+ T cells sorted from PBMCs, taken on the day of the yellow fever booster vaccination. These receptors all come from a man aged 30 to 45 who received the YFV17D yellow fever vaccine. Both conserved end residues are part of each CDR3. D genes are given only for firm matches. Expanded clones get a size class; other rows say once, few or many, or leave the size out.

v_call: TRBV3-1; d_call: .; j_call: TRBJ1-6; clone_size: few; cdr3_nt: TGTGCCAGCAGCCATGGACGATCACCCCTCCACTTT; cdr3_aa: CASSHGRSPLHF
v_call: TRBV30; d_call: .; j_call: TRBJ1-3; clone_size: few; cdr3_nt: TGTGCCTGGAGTGTACGGATGGTTGCCGGAAACACCATATATTTT; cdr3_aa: CAWSVRMVAGNTIYF
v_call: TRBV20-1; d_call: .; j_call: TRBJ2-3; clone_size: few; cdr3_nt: TGCAGTGCTATCGGAGTAGATACGCAGTATTTT; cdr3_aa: CSAIGVDTQYF
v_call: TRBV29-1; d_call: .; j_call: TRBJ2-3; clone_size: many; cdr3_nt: TGCAGCGTTGCGGCGGAGTCCTTCACAGATACGCAGTATTTT; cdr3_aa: CSVAAESFTDTQYF
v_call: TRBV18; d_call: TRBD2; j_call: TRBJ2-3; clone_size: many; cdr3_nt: TGTGCCTGCTCGACTAGCCTCACAGATACGCAGTATTTT; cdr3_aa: CACSTSLTDTQYF
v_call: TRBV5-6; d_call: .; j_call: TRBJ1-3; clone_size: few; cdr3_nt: TGTGCCAGCAGCTCCCGGGGCCCCGATCTGATATATTTT; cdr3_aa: CASSSRGPDLIYF
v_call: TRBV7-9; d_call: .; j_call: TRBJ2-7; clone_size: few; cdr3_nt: TGTGCCAGCAGCTTACCCCCCCCGGGTACCTACGAGCAGTACTTC; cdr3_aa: CASSLPPPGTYEQYF
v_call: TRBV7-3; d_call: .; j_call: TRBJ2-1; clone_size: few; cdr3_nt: TGTGCCAGCAGCGCAGGTCGGGGCAATGAGCAGTTCTTC; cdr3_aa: CASSAGRGNEQFF
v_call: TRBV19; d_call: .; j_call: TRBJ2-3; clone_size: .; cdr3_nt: TGTGCCAGTAGCCAGGGGCGGAGAGATACGCAGTATTTT; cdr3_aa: CASSQGRRDTQYF
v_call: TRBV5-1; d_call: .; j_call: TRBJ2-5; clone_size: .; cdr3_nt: TGCGCCAGCAGCCTCTCGGGGGAGTCGGAGACCCAGTACTTC; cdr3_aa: CASSLSGESETQYF
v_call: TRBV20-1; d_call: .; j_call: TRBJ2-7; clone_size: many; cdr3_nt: TGCAGTGCTACCCTGGGCAGGGACTACGAGCAGTACTTC; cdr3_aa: CSATLGRDYEQYF
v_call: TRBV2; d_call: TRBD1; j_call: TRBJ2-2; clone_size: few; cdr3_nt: TGTGCCAGCAGTCTACAGGGGGTCAACACCGGGGAGCTGTTTTTT; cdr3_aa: CASSLQGVNTGELFF
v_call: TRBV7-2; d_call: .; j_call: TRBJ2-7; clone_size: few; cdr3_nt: TGTGCCAGCGGTAGGCTGAGCTCCTACGAGCAGTACTTC; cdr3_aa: CASGRLSSYEQYF
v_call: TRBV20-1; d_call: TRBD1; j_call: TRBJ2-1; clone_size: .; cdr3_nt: TGCAGTGCCGCCTCCTCGACAGGGGGGGAGACTCACGGTTACAATGAGCAGTTCTTC; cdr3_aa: CSAASSTGGETHGYNEQFF
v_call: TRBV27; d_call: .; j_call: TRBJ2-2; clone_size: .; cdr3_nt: TGTGCCAGCAGTTTAAAGAGGGGCTGGACCGGGGAGCTGTTTTTT; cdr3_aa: CASSLKRGWTGELFF
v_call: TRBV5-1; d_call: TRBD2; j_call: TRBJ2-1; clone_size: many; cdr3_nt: TGCGCCAGCAGCTTGATGCGCGGGAGAGAAAGCTCCTACAATGAGCAGTTCTTC; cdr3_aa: CASSLMRGRESSYNEQFF
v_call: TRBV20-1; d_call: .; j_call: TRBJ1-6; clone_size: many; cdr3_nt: TGCAGTGCTCCGGACGGACTAATCACCTATAATTCACCCCTCCACTTT; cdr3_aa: CSAPDGLITYNSPLHF
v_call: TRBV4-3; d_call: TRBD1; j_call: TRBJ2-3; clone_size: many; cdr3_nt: TGCGCCAGCAGCCAGGACAGGGTATTAGCAGATACGCAGTATTTT; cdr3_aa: CASSQDRVLADTQYF
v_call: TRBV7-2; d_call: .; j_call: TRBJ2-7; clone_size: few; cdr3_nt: TGTGCCAGCAGTTTCCTGCGGGACTCCTACGAGCAGTACTTC; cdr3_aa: CASSFLRDSYEQYF
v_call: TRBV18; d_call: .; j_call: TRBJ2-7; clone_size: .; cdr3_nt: TGTGCCAGCTCACGCCGAGACGAGCAGTACTTC; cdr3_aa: CASSRRDEQYF
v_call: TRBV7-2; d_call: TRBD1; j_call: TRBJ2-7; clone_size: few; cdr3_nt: TGTGCCAGCAGCTTCGGAGGACAGGGGGCCGTCGAGCAGTACTTC; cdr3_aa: CASSFGGQGAVEQYF
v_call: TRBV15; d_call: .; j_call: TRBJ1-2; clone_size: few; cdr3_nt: TGTGCCACCAGCAGAGATCCTCAGGGGAACTATGGCTACACCTTC; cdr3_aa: CATSRDPQGNYGYTF
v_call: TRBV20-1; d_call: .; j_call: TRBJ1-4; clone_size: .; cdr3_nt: TGCAGTGCCGGGCAGGGCGGTCCTGAAAAACTGTTTTTT; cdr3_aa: CSAGQGGPEKLFF
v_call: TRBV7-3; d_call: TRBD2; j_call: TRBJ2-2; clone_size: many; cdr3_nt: TGTGCCAGCAGCTTTTCGCCCGCGGGGGGGGTGAACACCGGGGAGCTGTTTTTT; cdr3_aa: CASSFSPAGGVNTGELFF
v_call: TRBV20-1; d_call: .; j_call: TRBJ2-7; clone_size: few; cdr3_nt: TGCAGTGCTAGAGGCGGGACAGTCTCCCCCCCCTACGAGCAGTACTTC; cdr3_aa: CSARGGTVSPPYEQYF
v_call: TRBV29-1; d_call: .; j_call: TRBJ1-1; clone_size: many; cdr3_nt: TGCAGCGTTGATCAACGGTCGAACACTGAAGCTTTCTTT; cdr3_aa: CSVDQRSNTEAFF
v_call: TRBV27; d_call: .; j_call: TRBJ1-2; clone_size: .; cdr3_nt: TGTGCCAGCAGTTTTTCGGGCAGCCACTATGGCTACACCTTC; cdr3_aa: CASSFSGSHYGYTF
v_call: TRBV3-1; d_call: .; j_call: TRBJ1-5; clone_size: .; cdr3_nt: TGTGCCAGCAGCCTTGGCCAGCAGGGACAGCCCCAGCATTTT; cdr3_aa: CASSLGQQGQPQHF
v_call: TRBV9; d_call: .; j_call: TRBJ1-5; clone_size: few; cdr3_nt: TGTGCCAGCAGCGTAGTGTGTCAGGCCCTCTTAAATCAGCCCCAGCATTTT; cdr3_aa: CASSVVCQALLNQPQHF
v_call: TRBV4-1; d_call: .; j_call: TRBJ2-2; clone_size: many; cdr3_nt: TGCGCCAGCAGCCAAGAAGAGGGAGTCCGTACCGGGGAGCTGTTTTTT; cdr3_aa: CASSQEEGVRTGELFF
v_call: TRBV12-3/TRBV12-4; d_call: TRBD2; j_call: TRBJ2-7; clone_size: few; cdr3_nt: TGTGCCAGCAGTTTAAGGTGGACTAGCGGGCGCGAGCAGTACTTC; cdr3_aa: CASSLRWTSGREQYF
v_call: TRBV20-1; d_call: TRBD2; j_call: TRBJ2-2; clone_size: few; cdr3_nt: TGCAGTGCTAGCAGCGGGAGTAGGAACACCGGGGAGCTGTTTTTT; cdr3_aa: CSASSGSRNTGELFF
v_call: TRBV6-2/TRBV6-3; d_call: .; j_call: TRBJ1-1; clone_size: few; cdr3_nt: TGTGCCAGCGAAAAGGGGGGAGCGGTCACTGAAGCTTTCTTT; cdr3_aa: CASEKGGAVTEAFF
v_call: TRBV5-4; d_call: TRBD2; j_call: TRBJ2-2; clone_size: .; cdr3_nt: TGTGCCAGCAGCGTAGCGGGAACGAACACCGGGGAGCTGTTTTTT; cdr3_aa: CASSVAGTNTGELFF
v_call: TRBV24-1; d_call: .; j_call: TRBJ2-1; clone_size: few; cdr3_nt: TGTGCCACCAGTGATTTAGGGGGGCCCAGGGAGGAGCAGTTCTTC; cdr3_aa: CATSDLGGPREEQFF
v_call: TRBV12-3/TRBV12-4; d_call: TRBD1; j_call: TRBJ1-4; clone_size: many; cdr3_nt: TGTGCCAGCAGGACCGGGACAGCTAATGAAAAACTGTTTTTT; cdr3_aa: CASRTGTANEKLFF
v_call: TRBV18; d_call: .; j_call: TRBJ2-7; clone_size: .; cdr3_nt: TGTGCCAGCTCACCTTACTCCGGGACGGCGAACTACGAGCAGTACTTC; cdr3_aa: CASSPYSGTANYEQYF
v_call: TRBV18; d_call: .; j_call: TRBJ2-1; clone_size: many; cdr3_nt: TGTGCCAGCTCACTGCTGGGAGGTACCTACAATGAGCAGTTCTTC; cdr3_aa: CASSLLGGTYNEQFF
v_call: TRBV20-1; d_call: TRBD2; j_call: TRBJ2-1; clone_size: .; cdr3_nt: TGCAGTGCTAAAAAAGGACTAGCTGTATCCTACAATGAGCAGTTCTTC; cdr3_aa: CSAKKGLAVSYNEQFF
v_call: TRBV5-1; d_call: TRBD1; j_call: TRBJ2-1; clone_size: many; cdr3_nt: TGCGCCAGCAGCTCCACAGACAGGGCCAACAATGAGCAGTTCTTC; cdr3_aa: CASSSTDRANNEQFF
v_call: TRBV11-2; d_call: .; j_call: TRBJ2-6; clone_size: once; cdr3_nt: TGTGCCAGCAGCCCACGGAGGGGGCTGTCCTCTGGGGCCAACGTCCTGATTTTC; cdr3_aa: CASSPRRGLSSGANVLIF
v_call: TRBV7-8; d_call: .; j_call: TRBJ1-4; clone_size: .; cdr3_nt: TGTGCCAGCAGCTTTACTGATGAAAAACTGTTTTTT; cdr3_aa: CASSFTDEKLFF
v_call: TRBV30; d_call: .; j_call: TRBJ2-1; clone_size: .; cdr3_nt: TGTGCCTGGAGTGCCGGGGAGGAAACCTACAATGAGCAGTTCTTC; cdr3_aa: CAWSAGEETYNEQFF
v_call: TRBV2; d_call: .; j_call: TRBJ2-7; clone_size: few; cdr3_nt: TGTGCCAGCAGTGGCCGCGGAATACAGGGAAGCTACGAGCAGTACTTC; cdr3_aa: CASSGRGIQGSYEQYF
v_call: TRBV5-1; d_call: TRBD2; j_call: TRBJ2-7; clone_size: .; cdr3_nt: TGCGCCAGCAGCTTGCGAAGAAGCGGGAATACCTACGAGCAGTACTTC; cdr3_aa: CASSLRRSGNTYEQYF
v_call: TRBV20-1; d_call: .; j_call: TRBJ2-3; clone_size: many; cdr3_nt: TGCAGTGCCAGCGGTTCGTGGGAGACAGATACGCAGTATTTT; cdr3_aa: CSASGSWETDTQYF
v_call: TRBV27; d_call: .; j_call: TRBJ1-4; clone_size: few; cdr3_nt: TGTGCCAGCAGTTTATCGTGGCGGGATGAAAAACTGTTTTTT; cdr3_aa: CASSLSWRDEKLFF
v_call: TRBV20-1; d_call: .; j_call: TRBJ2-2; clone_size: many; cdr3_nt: TGCAGTGCTAGCGGCTCCGGGGAGCTGTTTTTT; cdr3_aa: CSASGSGELFF
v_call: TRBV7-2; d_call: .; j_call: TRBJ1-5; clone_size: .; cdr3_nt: TGTGCCAGCAGCTCCGGGACACTTCAGCCCCAGCATTTT; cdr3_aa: CASSSGTLQPQHF
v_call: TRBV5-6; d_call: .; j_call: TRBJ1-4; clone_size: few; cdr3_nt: TGTGCCAGCAGCCCCGCGACGGCTGGGGGTGAAAAACTGTTTTTT; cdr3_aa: CASSPATAGGEKLFF
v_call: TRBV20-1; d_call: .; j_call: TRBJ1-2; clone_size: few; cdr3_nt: TGCAGTGCTAGAGAAGCTCTCTATGGCTACACCTTC; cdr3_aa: CSAREALYGYTF
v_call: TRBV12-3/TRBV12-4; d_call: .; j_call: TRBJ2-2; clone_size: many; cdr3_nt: TGTGCCAGCAGCTACAGGGACACCGGGGAGCTGTTTTTT; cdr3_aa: CASSYRDTGELFF
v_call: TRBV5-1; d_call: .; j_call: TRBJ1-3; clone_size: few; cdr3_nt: TGCGCCAGCAGCTTGGTCCCGCCGCAGGTCGGTGGAAACACCATATATTTT; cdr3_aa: CASSLVPPQVGGNTIYF
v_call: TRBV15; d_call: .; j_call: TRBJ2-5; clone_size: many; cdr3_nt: TGTGCCACCAGCAGAGCGCTCGGACAGTCCCTTCCCGGGGTGACCCAGTACTTC; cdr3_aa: CATSRALGQSLPGVTQYF
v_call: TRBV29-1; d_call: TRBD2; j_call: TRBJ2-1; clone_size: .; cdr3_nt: TGCAGCGTTCCATTAGCGGGTCATAACAATGAGCAGTTCTTC; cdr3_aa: CSVPLAGHNNEQFF